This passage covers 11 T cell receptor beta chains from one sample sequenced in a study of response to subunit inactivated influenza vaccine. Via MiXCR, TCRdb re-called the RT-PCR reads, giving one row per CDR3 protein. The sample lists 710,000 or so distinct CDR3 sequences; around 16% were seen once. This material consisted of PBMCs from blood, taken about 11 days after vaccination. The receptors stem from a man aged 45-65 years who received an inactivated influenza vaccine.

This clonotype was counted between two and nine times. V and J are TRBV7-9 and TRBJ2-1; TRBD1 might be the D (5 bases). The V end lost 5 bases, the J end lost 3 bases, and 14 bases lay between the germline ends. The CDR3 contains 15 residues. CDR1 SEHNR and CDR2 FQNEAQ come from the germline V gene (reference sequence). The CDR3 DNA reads TGTGCCAGCAGCCGAATCCAGGGCAGCTACAATGAGCAGTTCTTC. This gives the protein CASSRIQGSYNEQFF.

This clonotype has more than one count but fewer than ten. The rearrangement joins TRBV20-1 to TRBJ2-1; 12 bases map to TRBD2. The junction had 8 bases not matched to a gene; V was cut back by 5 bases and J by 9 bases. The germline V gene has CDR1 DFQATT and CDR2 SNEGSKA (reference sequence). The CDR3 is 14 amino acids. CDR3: CSASPSGRVSEQFF. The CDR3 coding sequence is TGCAGTGCTTCACCTAGCGGGAGGGTGAGTGAGCAGTTCTTC.

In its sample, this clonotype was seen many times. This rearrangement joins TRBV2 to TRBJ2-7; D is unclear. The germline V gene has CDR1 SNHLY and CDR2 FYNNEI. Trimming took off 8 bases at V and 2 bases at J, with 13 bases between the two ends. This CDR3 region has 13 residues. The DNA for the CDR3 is TGTGCCAGCGGCGAGGTTTTCACCTACGAGCAGTACTTC. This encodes CASGEVFTYEQYF.

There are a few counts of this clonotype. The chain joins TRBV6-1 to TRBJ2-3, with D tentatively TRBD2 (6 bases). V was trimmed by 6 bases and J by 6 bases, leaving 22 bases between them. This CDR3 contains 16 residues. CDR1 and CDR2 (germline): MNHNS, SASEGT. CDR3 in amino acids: CASRPGASVPSDTQYF. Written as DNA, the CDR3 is TGTGCCAGCAGACCCGGGGCTAGCGTTCCGAGTGATACGCAGTATTTT.

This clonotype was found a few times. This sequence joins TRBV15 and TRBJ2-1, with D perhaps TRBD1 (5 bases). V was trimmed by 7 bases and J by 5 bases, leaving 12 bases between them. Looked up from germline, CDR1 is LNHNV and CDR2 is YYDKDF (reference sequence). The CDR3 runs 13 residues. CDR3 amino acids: CATTSGYNNEQFF. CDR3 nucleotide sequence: TGTGCCACCACATCAGGGTATAACAATGAGCAGTTCTTC.

CDR3: CASSSTSESSYNEQFF. CDR3 bases: TGTGCCAGCTCATCTACTAGCGAGAGCTCCTACAATGAGCAGTTCTTC. The J gene is TRBJ2-1, the V gene TRBV18, with 7 bases identical to TRBD2. V shed 5 bases, J shed 0 bases, and the junction held 7 bases outside the gene matches. The CDR3 runs to 16 residues. From germline, CDR1 is KGHSH and CDR2 LQKENI.

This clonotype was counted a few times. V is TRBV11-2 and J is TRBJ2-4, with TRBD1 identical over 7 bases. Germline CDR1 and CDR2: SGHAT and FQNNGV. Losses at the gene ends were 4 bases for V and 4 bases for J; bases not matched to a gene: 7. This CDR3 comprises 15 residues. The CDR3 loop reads CASSSFRDRKNIQYF. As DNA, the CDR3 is TGTGCCAGCAGCTCGTTCCGGGACAGAAAAAACATTCAGTACTTC.

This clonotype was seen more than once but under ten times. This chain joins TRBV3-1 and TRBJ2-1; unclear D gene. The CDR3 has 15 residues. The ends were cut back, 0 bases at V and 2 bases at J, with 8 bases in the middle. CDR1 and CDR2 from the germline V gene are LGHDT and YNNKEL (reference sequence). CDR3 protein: CASSQDTEPYNEQFF. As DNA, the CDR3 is TGTGCCAGCAGCCAAGACACAGAGCCCTACAATGAGCAGTTCTTC.

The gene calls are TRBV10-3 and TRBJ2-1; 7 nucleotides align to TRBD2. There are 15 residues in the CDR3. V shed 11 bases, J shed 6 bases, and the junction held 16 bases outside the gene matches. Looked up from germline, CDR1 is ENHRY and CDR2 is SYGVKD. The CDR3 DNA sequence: TGTGCCGTCACAAATAGCGGCGGGGGAACCAATGAGCAGTTCTTC. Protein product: CAVTNSGGGTNEQFF.

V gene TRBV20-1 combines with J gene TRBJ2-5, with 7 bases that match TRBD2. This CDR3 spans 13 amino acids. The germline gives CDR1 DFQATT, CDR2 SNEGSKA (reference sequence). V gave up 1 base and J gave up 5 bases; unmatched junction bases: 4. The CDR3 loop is CSARVGGRETQYF. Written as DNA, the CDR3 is TGCAGTGCTAGAGTGGGAGGGAGGGAGACCCAGTACTTC.

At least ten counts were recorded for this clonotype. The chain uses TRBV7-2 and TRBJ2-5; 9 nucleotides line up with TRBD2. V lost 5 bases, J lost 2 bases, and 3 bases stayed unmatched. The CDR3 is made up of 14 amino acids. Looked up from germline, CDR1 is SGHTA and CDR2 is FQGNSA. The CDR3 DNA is TGTGCCAGCAGCCGGACTAGCGCTCAAGAGACCCAGTACTTC. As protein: CASSRTSAQETQYF.